The 4 T cell receptor beta chains reported below all come from one sample, sequenced in a study of OX40 agonist ivuxolimab in advanced cancers. The protocol was immunoSEQ multiplex PCR, while the TCRdb copy is restricted to in-frame clones and leaves out a portion. The table has over 80,000 clones, less than 90% seen once; the top ten hold over 4.5%. The sequences come from CD4+ or CD8+ T cells sorted from blood, collected in a trial of the OX40 agonist ivuxolimab. These TCRs come from an adult with an advanced solid tumor such as melanoma, head and neck, liver or kidney cancer.

The V gene is TRBV6-5, the J gene TRBJ2-1, with 14 bases matching TRBD2. The CDR3 contains 15 residues. V was pared by 6 bases and J by 7 bases, with 5 bases of the junction left unmatched. Germline V gives CDR1 MNHEY, CDR2 SVGAGI. CDR3 in amino acids: CASSGLAGGRNEQFF. The CDR3 DNA is TGTGCCAGCAGCGGACTAGCGGGAGGTAGGAATGAGCAGTTCTTC.

This clone has a handful of counts. The chain has TRBV7-8 and TRBJ2-4; 12 bases match TRBD2. This CDR3 region has 19 residues. The germline V gene encodes CDR1 SGHVS and CDR2 FQNEAQ. Trimming took 5 bases from V and 0 from J; bases not matched to a gene: 11. In DNA form, the CDR3 reads TGTGCCAGCAGCAAGACTAGCGGGAGATGGGGGGGAGCCAAAAACATTCAGTACTTC. This gives the protein CASSKTSGRWGGAKNIQYF.

The chain is built from TRBV2 and TRBJ1-1, with D perhaps matching TRBD1 (5 bases). Germline loops: CDR1 SNHLY, CDR2 FYNNEI. The CDR3 consists of 15 residues. Trimming stripped 6 bases from V and 4 bases from J, with 18 bases between. CDR3 sequence (DNA): TGTGCCAGCAGCGAGAGAAGGGGAGGAGGCACTGAAGCTTTCTTT. It yields the protein CASSERRGGGTEAFF.

In its sample, this clone was seen a few times. This chain links TRBV6-5 with TRBJ1-1, with D hard to call. In germline, CDR1 is MNHEY, CDR2 SVGAGI. This CDR3 has 10 amino acids. The DNA for the CDR3 is TGTGTCTCGGGGAACACTGAAGCTTTCTTT. It encodes CVSGNTEAFF.